What follows describes a single T cell receptor beta chain. Its antigen is unknown. The CDR3 has 15 residues. With V trimmed by 3 bases and J by 5 bases, 6 bases remained unmatched. Germline loops: CDR1 KGHDR, CDR2 SFDVKD. TCRdb's table, derived via immunoSEQ multiplex PCR, lists solely in-frame clones and lacks some. The sample carries 200,000 to 250,000 clones, 88% recorded once. The treatment: 19 received Ad26.COV2.S at low or high dose, single or two shots; about 5 received placebo; per-sample allocation not given. Sampling was performed 63 days after the first vaccine or placebo injection. The vaccine antigen was prefusion-stabilized Wuhan SARS-CoV-2 spike. This entry is derived from a study of Ad26.COV2.S vaccination and SARS-CoV-2 variants. Study information: Intramuscularly, Ad26.COV2.S was given either once or twice, 56 days apart. Notes on the study in general: The authors reported substantial breadth in spike-specific CD8+ and CD4+ T cell responses after vaccination.

V is TRBV24-1 and J is TRBJ2-7; 10 nucleotides line up with TRBD1. The TCR comes from a person aged 18-60 years who received the Ad26.COV2.S COVID-19 vaccine or a placebo. The sample here was peripheral blood, taken in a trial of Ad26.COV2.S vaccine versus placebo. DNA of the CDR3: TGTGCCACCAGTGATCCCAGTGGGACAGGGGACGAGCAGTACTTC. Amino acids: CATSDPSGTGDEQYF.